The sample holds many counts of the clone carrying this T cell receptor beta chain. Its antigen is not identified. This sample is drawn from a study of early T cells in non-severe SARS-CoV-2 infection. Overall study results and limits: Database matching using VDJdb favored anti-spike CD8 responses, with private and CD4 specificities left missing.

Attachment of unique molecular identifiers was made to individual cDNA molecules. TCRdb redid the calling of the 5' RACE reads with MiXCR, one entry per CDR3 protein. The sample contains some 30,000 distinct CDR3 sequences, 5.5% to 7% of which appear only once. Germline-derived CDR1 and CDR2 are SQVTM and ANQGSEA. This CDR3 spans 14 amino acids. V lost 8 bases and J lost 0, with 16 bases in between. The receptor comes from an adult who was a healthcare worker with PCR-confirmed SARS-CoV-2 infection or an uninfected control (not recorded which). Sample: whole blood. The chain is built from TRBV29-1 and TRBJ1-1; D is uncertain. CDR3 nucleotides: TGCAGCATCCTAGTCGAGGGCATGAACACTGAAGCTTTCTTT. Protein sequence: CSILVEGMNTEAFF.